This TCR beta chain was sequenced in a study of T cell responses to AZD1222 COVID-19 vaccine (dated by TCRdb to about 2021). Some background on the complete study: A total of just over 230 trial participants underwent TCR sequencing, of whom nearly 210 had received two doses of AZD1222 and some 25 had received two doses of the MenACWY control vaccine. Enrollment into the trials was organized by age into subgroups of 18-55, 56-69 and 70-plus years, and those subgroups contained around 150, 28 and 57 TCR-sequenced participants, respectively.

Details on this clone: Its antigen has not been determined. Base qualities are not recorded, but no much larger clone differs from it by a single base. Within the sample, other DNA sequences also encode this same CDR3.

The full study reports these points: Because no day 14 peak-response samples were available, the repertoires could be characterized only after the peak T cell response. Vaccine-associated CD4 TCRs spanned the whole spike protein, with dominant responses in regions 160-218 and 743-854. Conclusions about previously exposed vaccinees were limited because only a handful of AZD1222 recipients were SARS-CoV-2 seropositive at baseline. The 56-69-year group was small, and its depth increase did not reach significance, likely because of low power. After two AZD1222 doses, spike-specific TCR breadth and depth were significantly higher than at day 0 and than in MenACWY recipients. Epitopes outside the regions mutated in the B.1.351 and B.1.1.7 variants were reportedly recognized by nearly half of the unique spike-specific TCRs. Participants were mostly white British, with more females than males. The authors suggested clonal diversity may have been underestimated.

Trimming takes 4 bases from V and 3 bases from J, and the germline ends sit 6 bases apart. The CDR3 has 12 amino acids, counting the end cysteine and phenylalanine. The retained sequence is limited to the CDR3, 36 bases, with the frame set at the first base. Based on the germline V gene, the CDR1 and CDR2 sequences are MDHEN and SYDVKM. The sample's time point label is to be understood as: about 28 days (+/-7) after the second vaccine dose. Because spike-specific TCR depth and breadth did not differ between the two schedules, AZD1222 recipients who got a second dose at roughly 4 weeks were pooled with those who got a second dose at roughly 12 weeks. Vaccinee samples were obtained from the UK trials COV001 and COV002, which included a single-blind randomized controlled phase 2/3 trial of AZD1222 (ChAdOx1 nCoV-19) in healthy adults. For TCRbeta chain sequencing, PBMC samples were collected from trial participants at day 0 and at day 28 after the second dose.

The CDR3 regions of human TCRbeta chains were analyzed by immunosequencing. The study's own analysis went as follows. Repertoire TCRs were matched against a reference library of SARS-CoV-2-specific TCRs generated with the MIRA antigen-specificity platform. Breadth was defined as the fraction of unique TCRs that were SARS-CoV-2-associated, and depth was defined as the fraction of total T cells that were SARS-CoV-2-associated. Each spike-specific TCR was assigned to its reactive spike region and to a CD4 or CD8 class using the MIRA data. Log10-transformed breadth and depth values were compared by one-way ANOVA with Sidak's multiple comparisons tests. Entries here come from immuneACCESS through TCRdb and include only in-frame sequences with V and J called. Some clones fail to appear in such tables; in the studies checked, an unresolved V gene covers under half of the shortfall, and the cause of the remainder is unknown. The V and J calls and clone size were taken over from that table, and D and trimming were inferred from the DNA. This sample is represented by 100,000 to 130,000 clones; about 90% of them were singletons. Roughly 6.2% of the sample is held by the ten biggest clonotypes.

Sequencing was performed on peripheral blood, taken 28 days after the second AZD1222 dose. This receptor was taken from an adult who received the AZD1222 COVID-19 vaccine. In this chain, TRBV28 is recombined with TRBJ2-5, with the D gene not clear enough to name. The base sequence is TGTGCCAGCAGTTCCGGAAAAGAGACCCAGTACTTC. Translated, it reads CASSSGKETQYF.